The 27 T cell receptor beta chains presented below share a single source sample, sequenced in a study of cytomegalovirus exposure and HLA in healthy donors (dated by TCRdb to the late 2010s). Libraries were constructed by the immunoSEQ multiplex PCR assay. For the multiplex PCR, a mixture combining 60 forward primers for TCR Vbeta segments and 13 reverse primers for TCR Jbeta segments was used. TCRdb took this table from immuneACCESS and kept in-frame rearrangements with V and J called. Such tables lack part of the clones; where checked against another copy, unresolved V genes explain under half of the gap, and the rest is unexplained. Within this sample are around 57,000 clones, with around 92% of them counted one time only. Of the sample, about 1.4% is held by the ten largest clones. Sequencing was done on a sample of PBMCs. The receptors stem from a man in his thirties or forties in good health and CMV-seropositive.

V is TRBV5-4 and J is TRBJ2-7, with TRBD1 as a possible D gene (5 bases). V lost 4 bases, J lost 0 bases, and 17 bases lay in between. This CDR3 comprises 16 residues. Germline V gene data show CDR1 as SGHNT and CDR2 as YYREEE (reference sequence). The CDR3 nucleotides are TGTGCCAGCAGCCGTGATACCCGACAGAGCTCCTACGAGCAGTACTTC. It yields the protein CASSRDTRQSSYEQYF.

This chain uses TRBV19 with TRBJ2-5; perhaps TRBD2 as D (5 bases). V shed 6 bases and J shed 2 bases, with 16 bases lying between them. Germline CDR1 reads LNHDA; CDR2 reads SQIVND (reference sequence). The CDR3 totals 15 residues. The CDR3 reads CASRPPGRGQETQYF. The CDR3 DNA follows: TGTGCCAGTAGACCCCCGGGGAGAGGACAAGAGACCCAGTACTTC.

The chain employs TRBV7-9 and TRBJ2-1; 7 bases align to TRBD2. V lost 5 bases and J lost 8; bases outside the gene matches: 6. The CDR3 sequence is 13 residues long. In germline, CDR1 is SEHNR, CDR2 FQNEAQ (reference sequence). The CDR3, as DNA: TGTGCCAGCAGCAGCGGGGTTCGCGATGAGCAGTTCTTC. Translated, it gives CASSSGVRDEQFF.

The chain couples TRBV30 to TRBJ2-1; D unresolved. V was trimmed by 1 base and J by 9 bases, leaving 7 bases between them. The CDR3 has 11 amino acids. Germline lookup yields CDR1 GTSNPN and CDR2 SVGIG (reference sequence). CDR3 DNA: TGTGCCTGGAGTGATGTCCGTGAGCAGTTCTTC. Encoded protein: CAWSDVREQFF.

A single count supports this clone. This rearrangement joins TRBV2 to TRBJ2-1; 7 bases align to TRBD2. V trimming: 6 bases; J trimming: 6 bases; junction bases outside the gene matches: 8. The CDR3 contains 14 residues. Germline V CDR1 and CDR2: SNHLY, FYNNEI. The CDR3 region has the DNA TGTGCCAGCAGGGAATGGGCTAGCGGCAATGAGCAGTTCTTC. Protein: CASREWASGNEQFF.

DNA for the CDR3: TGTGCCAGCCGGGACAGGGGTTATCAGCCCCAGCATTTT. Translation gives CASRDRGYQPQHF. This chain joins TRBV6-1 and TRBJ1-5; 10 bases align to TRBD1. CDR3 length: 13 residues. Germline V gene data show CDR1 as MNHNS and CDR2 as SASEGT. V was clipped by 8 bases and J by 5 bases; unmatched bases: 3.

The rearrangement joins TRBV2 to TRBJ2-7; possibly TRBD1 for D (5 bases). Germline assignment: CDR1 SNHLY and CDR2 FYNNEI. V lost 2 bases to trimming and J lost 8 bases, with 16 bases between them. This CDR3 is 14 amino acids long. The CDR3 DNA follows: TGTGCCAGCAGTGAACTACAGCAGGGTGGGAAGCAGTACTTC. It encodes CASSELQQGGKQYF. Based on the CDR3 plus reference TRBV2 and TRBJ2-7, the full variable domain is EPEVTQTPSHQVTQMGQEVILRCVPISNHLYFYWYRQILGQKVEFLVSFYNNEISEKSEIFDDQFSVERPDGSNFTLKIRSTKLEDSAMYFCASSELQQGGKQYFGPGTRLTVT.

V gene TRBV2 combines with J gene TRBJ1-4; unclear D gene. In germline, CDR1 is SNHLY, CDR2 FYNNEI. V was cut by 6 bases and J by 8 bases, with 16 bases left in between. The CDR3 is made up of 14 amino acids. The CDR3 DNA reads TGTGCCAGCAGCACCGGGATTGCAAGGGAAAAACTGTTTTTT. This encodes CASSTGIAREKLFF.

The chain links TRBV28 to TRBJ1-4; the D gene is possibly TRBD1 (6 bases). Germline loops: CDR1 MDHEN, CDR2 SYDVKM. This CDR3 region has 14 residues. Trimming shortened V by 3 bases and J by 6 bases, and 11 bases separated the two germline ends. The CDR3 DNA is TGTGCCAGCAGTTTGGCAGGGGTCGATGAAAAACTGTTTTTT. Its translation is CASSLAGVDEKLFF.

The CDR3 protein is CSVAGAGGTDTQYF. Written as DNA, the CDR3 is TGCAGCGTTGCCGGTGCAGGGGGCACAGATACGCAGTATTTT. This sequence joins TRBV29-1 and TRBJ2-3; D possibly corresponds to TRBD1 (6 bases). Germline CDR1 reads SQVTM; CDR2 reads ANQGSEA. The CDR3 runs to 14 residues. Trimming left V 4 bases short and J 1 base short, with 12 bases between.

The gene calls are TRBV6-1 and TRBJ2-1; possibly TRBD2 for D (5 bases). The CDR3 sequence is 15 residues long. The V end lost 8 bases, the J end lost 2 bases, and 16 bases lay between the germline ends. CDR1 is MNHNS and CDR2 is SASEGT in the germline V gene. The CDR3 sequence: CASGRGLGTYNEQFF. For the CDR3, the DNA is TGTGCCAGCGGGCGCGGGCTCGGCACCTACAATGAGCAGTTCTTC.

The chain links TRBV28 to TRBJ2-5, with D possibly matching TRBD2 (6 bases). Germline CDR1 MDHEN, CDR2 SYDVKM. Trimming took off 4 bases at V and 5 bases at J, with 14 bases between the two ends. The length of the CDR3 is 14 residues. The chain's CDR3 is CASSSSGEEETQYF. The CDR3 coding sequence is TGTGCCAGCAGTTCCTCCGGGGAGGAGGAGACCCAGTACTTC. The whole variable domain, filled in from reference TRBV28 and TRBJ2-5, reads DVKVTQSSRYLVKRTGEKVFLECVQDMDHENMFWYRQDPGLGLRLIYFSYDVKMKEKGDIPEGYSVSREKKERFSLILESASTNQTSMYLCASSSSGEEETQYFGPGTRLLVL.

The genes are TRBV4-2 and TRBJ2-7, with D possibly TRBD1 on 5 matching bases. The V end lost 4 bases, the J end lost 2 bases, and 21 bases lay between the germline ends. CDR1 is LGHNA and CDR2 is YNFKEQ in the germline V gene. This CDR3 has 17 amino acids. The CDR3 reads CASSRTITGEGAYEQYF. CDR3 DNA sequence: TGTGCCAGCAGCCGGACGATTACGGGCGAAGGGGCCTACGAGCAGTACTTC.

The chain joins TRBV2 to TRBJ2-7; TRBD1 aligns across 8 bases. The CDR3 contains 17 residues. Losses at the gene ends were 0 bases for V and 6 bases for J; bases not matched to a gene: 13. The V gene's germline CDR1 is SNHLY and CDR2 FYNNEI. The CDR3 coding sequence is TGTGCCAGCAGTGAAGCCCACCCGGGACAGGTTGATGGCGAGCAGTACTTC. Amino acid sequence: CASSEAHPGQVDGEQYF.

The rearrangement joins TRBV28 to TRBJ2-7; D is possibly TRBD1 (7 bases). CDR1 and CDR2 from the germline V gene are MDHEN and SYDVKM. V lost 2 bases, J lost 3 bases, and 17 bases lay in between. This CDR3 has 16 amino acids. DNA of the CDR3: TGTGCCAGCAGTTTAATGGGGGGACAGAAAGACTACGAGCAGTACTTC. Translation: CASSLMGGQKDYEQYF.

The rearrangement links TRBV6-5 to TRBJ2-1, with D unclear. This CDR3 comprises 13 residues. CDR1 and CDR2 (germline): MNHEY, SVGAGI. The V end lost 7 bases, the J end lost 3 bases, and 10 bases lay between the germline ends. This chain's CDR3 is CASTDSIYNEQFF. The DNA of the CDR3 is TGTGCCAGCACCGACTCGATCTACAATGAGCAGTTCTTC.

V gene TRBV6-1 combines with J gene TRBJ1-3; D is unresolved. In germline, CDR1 is MNHNS, CDR2 SASEGT. V was clipped by 4 bases and J by 0 bases, with 7 bases between them. The CDR3 length is 14 residues. The CDR3 loop is CASSVFGSGNTIYF. The CDR3 DNA reads as TGTGCCAGCAGTGTTTTCGGCTCTGGAAACACCATATATTTT.

This rearrangement joins TRBV2 to TRBJ1-3; D call uncertain. Deletions cut 4 bases from V and 1 base from J, with 8 bases between. Germline CDR1 and CDR2: SNHLY and FYNNEI. This CDR3 comprises 14 residues. The DNA of the CDR3 is TGTGCCAGCAGTGTACAACATTCTGGAAACACCATATATTTT. Translation: CASSVQHSGNTIYF.

The chain carries TRBV29-1 and TRBJ2-7; 7 bases line up with TRBD1. This CDR3 region has 13 residues. V shed 3 bases, J shed 3 bases, and the junction held 5 bases outside the gene matches. The germline gives CDR1 SQVTM, CDR2 ANQGSEA. Here the CDR3 DNA reads TGCAGCGTTGAGGTAGGGGGCGGCTACGAGCAGTACTTC. Translating gives CSVEVGGGYEQYF.

This chain connects TRBV28 to TRBJ2-7, with 13 bases aligning to TRBD2. This CDR3 is built from 17 residues. Germline assignment: CDR1 MDHEN and CDR2 SYDVKM. The J segment lost 3 bases and the V segment lost 5 bases, leaving 10 bases of the junction unmatched. The CDR3 here is CASSRRGLAGVLYEQYF. CDR3 DNA sequence: TGTGCCAGCAGTCGACGAGGACTAGCGGGAGTGCTCTACGAGCAGTACTTC. Using reference TRBV28 and TRBJ2-7 for the parts outside the CDR3, the full variable domain is DVKVTQSSRYLVKRTGEKVFLECVQDMDHENMFWYRQDPGLGLRLIYFSYDVKMKEKGDIPEGYSVSREKKERFSLILESASTNQTSMYLCASSRRGLAGVLYEQYFGPGTRLTVT.

The rearrangement links TRBV7-8 to TRBJ2-7, with D unclear. Germline CDR1 is SGHVS and CDR2 is FQNEAQ. This CDR3 region has 13 residues. Trimming took off 2 bases at V and 5 bases at J, with 10 bases between the two ends. Here the CDR3 reads CASSLFRYDEQYF. Written as DNA, the CDR3 is TGTGCCAGCAGCTTATTCAGGTACGACGAGCAGTACTTC.

This clone was seen a single time. This chain uses TRBV15 with TRBJ2-5; TRBD1 might be the D (6 bases). V was clipped by 1 base and J by 2 bases, with 11 bases between them. Germline CDR1 reads LNHNV; CDR2 reads YYDKDF (reference sequence). This CDR3 comprises 15 residues. For the CDR3, the DNA is TGTGCCACCAGCAGAGTAGGGGGTGTTCAAGAGACCCAGTACTTC. Residues: CATSRVGGVQETQYF.

This clone was seen only once. The chain links TRBV7-2 to TRBJ2-7; D remains unclear. Trimming pared 1 base from V and 1 base from J, leaving 11 bases between. This CDR3 is 15 amino acids long. CDR1 and CDR2 (germline): SGHTA, FQGNSA. This CDR3 is CASSLVSVLSYEQYF. CDR3 bases: TGTGCCAGCAGCTTAGTCAGCGTCCTTTCCTACGAGCAGTACTTC.

The rearrangement joins TRBV27 to TRBJ2-1; possible D gene TRBD1, 6 bases. The germline V and J ends were trimmed by 4 bases and 8 bases, with 15 bases remaining between them. The germline V gene has CDR1 MNHEY and CDR2 SMNVEV (reference sequence). This CDR3 is built from 14 residues. CDR3 sequence reads: CASSSRQEGDEQFF. DNA of the CDR3: TGTGCCAGCAGTTCCCGACAAGAGGGGGATGAGCAGTTCTTC.

The CDR3 sequence: CASSGRTDNSPLHF. The CDR3, as DNA: TGTGCCAGCAGTGGCAGGACAGATAATTCACCCCTCCACTTT. The chain couples TRBV6-1 to TRBJ1-6; weak D call: TRBD1 (6 bases). CDR3 size: 14 residues. The germline V gene has CDR1 MNHNS and CDR2 SASEGT. The V and J ends lost 4 bases and 5 bases respectively, with 9 bases between them.

CDR3 sequence (DNA): TGTGCCAGCTCATTCCCGACTAGCGGGGCATACAATGAGCAGTTCTTC. Encoded protein: CASSFPTSGAYNEQFF. The rearrangement joins TRBV18 to TRBJ2-1; TRBD2 matches 11 bases. The CDR3 length is 16 residues. J gave up 4 bases and V 5 bases, and 7 bases lay outside the gene matches. Per germline, CDR1 KGHSH and CDR2 LQKENI.

The chain recombines TRBV6-5 with TRBJ2-1, with 10 bases matching TRBD1. Germline CDR1 is MNHEY and CDR2 is SVGAGI. CDR3 length equals 16 residues. The V gene end was trimmed by 4 bases and the J gene end by 4 bases; junction bases not matched to a gene: 7. CDR3 in DNA: TGTGCCAGCAGTTTCTCCGGGACAGGGGAATACAATGAGCAGTTCTTC. It is translated as CASSFSGTGEYNEQFF.